The clone carrying this T cell receptor (beta chain) was recorded at least ten times. TCRdb's copy holds only in-frame clones and misses some; the assay was immunoSEQ multiplex PCR. Among approximately 190,000 clones listed, roughly 80% were seen once. The sample originates from a study of blood T cell repertoires in COVID-19. The CDR3 has 13 residues. V was clipped by 2 bases and J by 4 bases, with 7 bases between them. Germline CDR1 reads SGDLS; CDR2 reads YYNGEE. Sequencing was carried out using peripheral blood. The V and J genes are TRBV9 and TRBJ1-3; the D gene is possibly TRBD1 (5 bases). The clonotype comes from a man aged 55 to 70 with acute or convalescent COVID-19. The CDR3 reads CASSVQGGNTIYF. In DNA, the CDR3 is TGTGCCAGCAGCGTGCAGGGAGGAAACACCATATATTTT. The whole variable domain, filled in from reference TRBV9 and TRBJ1-3, reads DSGVTQTPKHLITATGQRVTLRCSPRSGDLSVYWYQQSLDQGLQFLIQYYNGEERAKGNILERFSAQQFPDLHSELNLSSLELGDSALYFCASSVQGGNTIYFGEGSWLTVV.